This is a list of T cell receptor beta chains from one sample in a study of Graves' ophthalmopathy and Graves' hyperthyroidism. One entry per CDR3 protein results from TCRdb running MiXCR on the multiplex PCR reads. The sample has 560,000 or so distinct CDR3 sequences, approximately 35% seen once. Material: peripheral blood or thyroid tissue (not recorded which). These receptors were taken from an adult man with Graves' hyperthyroidism. CDR3s include the opening cysteine and the closing phenylalanine or tryptophan. A D gene is named only where the DNA matches it firmly. Size values are once, few and many counts, or a class for expanded clones, and some rows have none.

v_call	j_call	d_call	clone_size	cdr3_nt	cdr3_aa
TRBV6-9	TRBJ1-5	.	few	TGTGCCAGCACCCCCTTTGGAGGGGCGGGCAATCAGCCCCAGCATTTT	CASTPFGGAGNQPQHF
TRBV29-1	TRBJ2-7	.	many	TGCAGCGTTGGTGACGGTTTAGCCTACGAGCAGTACTTC	CSVGDGLAYEQYF
TRBV12-3/TRBV12-4	TRBJ1-5	TRBD1	many	TGTGCCAGCACTGGGACAGGGGATCAGCCCCAGCATTTT	CASTGTGDQPQHF
TRBV16	TRBJ1-4	.	many	TGTGCCAGCAGCCAACAGCGGGGGGAAAAACTGTTTTTT	CASSQQRGEKLFF
TRBV9	TRBJ2-2	.	.	TGTGCCAGCAGCTATGAGCGGGAGCTGTTTTTT	CASSYERELFF
TRBV7-9	TRBJ1-2	.	many	TGTGCCAGCAGCCCTAGTCTTAGGGCCAGACCGTCTAACTATGGCTACACCTTC	CASSPSLRARPSNYGYTF
TRBV19	TRBJ2-1	TRBD2	.	TGTGCCAGTAGTATTTCTACGGGGGGCAATGAGCAGTTCTTC	CASSISTGGNEQFF
TRBV7-6	TRBJ2-2	TRBD1	many	TGTGCCAGCAGCTTGGCACAGGGGGCTATTCGAGACACCGGGGAGCTGTTTTTT	CASSLAQGAIRDTGELFF
TRBV28	TRBJ1-5	.	.	TGTGCCACCGACCCTGAATATAGCAATCAGCCCCAGCATTTT	CATDPEYSNQPQHF
TRBV7-9	TRBJ2-3	TRBD2	few	TGTGCCAGCAGCTTGACTAGCGAACCAGATACGCAGTATTTT	CASSLTSEPDTQYF
TRBV15	TRBJ2-2	TRBD2	.	TGTGCCACCAGCACCCAAGGCCTAGCGGGAGGCACCGGGGAGCTGTTTTTT	CATSTQGLAGGTGELFF
TRBV9	TRBJ1-1	.	.	TGTGCCAGCAGCGTAAGCGGGGGCTCGCCTGAAGCTTTCTTT	CASSVSGGSPEAFF
TRBV4-1	TRBJ1-2	.	many	TGCGCCAGCAGCCAAGAGGAGGGGCTCGGACTTTATGGCTACACCTTC	CASSQEEGLGLYGYTF
TRBV24-1	TRBJ2-5	.	many	TGTGCCACCAGGGACACTTTGGTGGAGACCCAGTACTTC	CATRDTLVETQYF